Sequencing of this TCR beta chain was carried out in a study of blood T cell repertoires in COVID-19. Study as a whole: In each case, the material was cDNA or gDNA derived from T cells, B-cell-depleted T cells, or PBMCs.

The CDR3 runs 17 residues. The germline V gene encodes CDR1 SGHAT and CDR2 FQNNGV. The V end was cut by 2 bases, the J end by 0 bases, with 15 bases between. The protocol was immunoSEQ multiplex PCR, while the TCRdb copy is restricted to in-frame clones and leaves out a portion. The sample records roughly 120,000 clones, approximately 80% being singletons. The sample was peripheral blood. The V and J genes are TRBV11-2 and TRBJ2-3, with a tentative D call TRBD2 (6 bases). The receptor's source is a human donor in a cohort sampled during active COVID-19. The CDR3 loop is CASSLKGRGHSTDTQYF. CDR3 nucleotides: TGTGCCAGCAGCTTAAAAGGGCGGGGCCATAGCACAGATACGCAGTATTTT.